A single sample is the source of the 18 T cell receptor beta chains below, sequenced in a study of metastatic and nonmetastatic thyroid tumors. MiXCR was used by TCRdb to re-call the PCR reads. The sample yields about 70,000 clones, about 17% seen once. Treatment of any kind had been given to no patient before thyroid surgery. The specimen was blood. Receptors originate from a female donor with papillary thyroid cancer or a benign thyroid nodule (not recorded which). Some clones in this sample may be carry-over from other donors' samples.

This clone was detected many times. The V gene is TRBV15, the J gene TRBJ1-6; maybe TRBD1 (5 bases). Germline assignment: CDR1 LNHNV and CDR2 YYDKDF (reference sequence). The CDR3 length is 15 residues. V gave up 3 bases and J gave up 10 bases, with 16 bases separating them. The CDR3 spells CATSSIRDPRSPLHF. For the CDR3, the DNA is TGTGCCACCAGCAGTATTCGGGACCCAAGGTCACCCCTCCACTTT. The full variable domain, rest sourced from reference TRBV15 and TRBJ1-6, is DAMVIQNPRYQVTQFGKPVTLSCSQTLNHNVMYWYQQKSSQAPKLLFHYYDKDFNNEADTPDNFQSRRPNTSFCFLDIRSPGLGDTAMYLCATSSIRDPRSPLHFGNGTRLTVT.

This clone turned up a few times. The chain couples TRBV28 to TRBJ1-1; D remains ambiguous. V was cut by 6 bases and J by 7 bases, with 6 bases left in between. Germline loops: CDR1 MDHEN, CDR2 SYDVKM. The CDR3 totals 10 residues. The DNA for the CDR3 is TGTGCCAGCAGCCGGGTTGAAGCTTTCTTT. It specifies CASSRVEAFF. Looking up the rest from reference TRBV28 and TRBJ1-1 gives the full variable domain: DVKVTQSSRYLVKRTGEKVFLECVQDMDHENMFWYRQDPGLGLRLIYFSYDVKMKEKGDIPEGYSVSREKKERFSLILESASTNQTSMYLCASSRVEAFFGQGTRLTVV.

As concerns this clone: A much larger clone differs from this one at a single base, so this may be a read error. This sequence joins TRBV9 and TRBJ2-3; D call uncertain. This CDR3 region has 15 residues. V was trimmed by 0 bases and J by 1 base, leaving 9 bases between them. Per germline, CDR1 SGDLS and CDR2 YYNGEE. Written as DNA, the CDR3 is TGTGCCAGCAGCGTAGCTGTACTGCGCACAGATACGCAGTATTTT. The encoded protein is CASSVAVLRTDTQYF.

Here the CDR3 reads CASSTGINEQYF. In DNA form, the CDR3 reads TGTGCCAGCAGTACAGGGATAAACGAGCAGTACTTC. The chain carries TRBV12-3 or TRBV12-4 and TRBJ2-7, with a tentative D call TRBD1 (6 bases). The CDR3 sequence is 12 residues long. The V and J ends lost 5 bases and 5 bases respectively, with 10 bases between them.

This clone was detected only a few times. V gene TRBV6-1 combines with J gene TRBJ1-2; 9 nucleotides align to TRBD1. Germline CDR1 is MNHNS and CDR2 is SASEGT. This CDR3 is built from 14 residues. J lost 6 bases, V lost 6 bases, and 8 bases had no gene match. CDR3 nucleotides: TGTGCCAGCAGCTTGTACAGGGGGCAAGATGGCTACACCTTC. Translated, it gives CASSLYRGQDGYTF.

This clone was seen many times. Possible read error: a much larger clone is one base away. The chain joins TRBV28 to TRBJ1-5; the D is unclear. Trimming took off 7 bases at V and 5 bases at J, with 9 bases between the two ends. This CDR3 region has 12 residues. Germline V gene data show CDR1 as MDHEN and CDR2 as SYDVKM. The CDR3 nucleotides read TGTGCCAGCACCGACGGCGATCAGCCCCAGCATTTT. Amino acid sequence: CASTDGDQPQHF.

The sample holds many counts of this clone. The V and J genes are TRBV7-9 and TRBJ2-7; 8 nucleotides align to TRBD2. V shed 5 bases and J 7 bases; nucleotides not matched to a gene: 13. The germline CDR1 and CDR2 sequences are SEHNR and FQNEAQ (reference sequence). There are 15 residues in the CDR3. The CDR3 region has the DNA TGTGCCAGCAGCCTGCCGGGACTAGGGGGGTGGGAGCAGTACTTC. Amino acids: CASSLPGLGGWEQYF.

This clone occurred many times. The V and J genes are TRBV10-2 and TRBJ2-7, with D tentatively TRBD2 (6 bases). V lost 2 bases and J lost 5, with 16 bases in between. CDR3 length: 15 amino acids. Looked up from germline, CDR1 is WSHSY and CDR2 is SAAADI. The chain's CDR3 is CASSEPEGNHHEQYF. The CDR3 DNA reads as TGCGCCAGCAGTGAGCCGGAGGGGAACCATCACGAGCAGTACTTC.

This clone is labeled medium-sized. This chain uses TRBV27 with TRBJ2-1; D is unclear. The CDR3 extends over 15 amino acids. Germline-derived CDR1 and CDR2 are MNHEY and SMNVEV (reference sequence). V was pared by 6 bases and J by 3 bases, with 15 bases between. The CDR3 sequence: CASRSEVSHYNEQFF. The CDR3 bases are TGTGCCAGCAGATCTGAGGTGTCTCACTACAATGAGCAGTTCTTC.

In DNA, the CDR3 is TGCGCCAGCAGCTTCCAGGGCGCGGGTAATTCACCCCTCCACTTT. The encoded protein is CASSFQGAGNSPLHF. The V call is TRBV5-1, the J call TRBJ1-6; D may be TRBD1 (5 bases). Germline lookup yields CDR1 SGHRS and CDR2 YFSETQ. The V end was cut by 2 bases, the J end by 6 bases, with 12 bases between. CDR3 length equals 15 residues.

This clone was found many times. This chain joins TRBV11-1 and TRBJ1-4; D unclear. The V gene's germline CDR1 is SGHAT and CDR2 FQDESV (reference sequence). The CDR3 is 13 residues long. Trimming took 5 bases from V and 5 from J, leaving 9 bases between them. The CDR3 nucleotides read TGTGCCAGCAGCCGGAATAGAAATGAAAAACTGTTTTTT. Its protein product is CASSRNRNEKLFF.

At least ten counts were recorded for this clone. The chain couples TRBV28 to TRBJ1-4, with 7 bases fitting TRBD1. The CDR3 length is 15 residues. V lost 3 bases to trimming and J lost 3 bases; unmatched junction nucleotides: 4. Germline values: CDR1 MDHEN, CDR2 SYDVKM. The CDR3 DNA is TGTGCCAGCAGTTTCTGGGACAGAGCTAATGAAAAACTGTTTTTT. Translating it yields CASSFWDRANEKLFF.

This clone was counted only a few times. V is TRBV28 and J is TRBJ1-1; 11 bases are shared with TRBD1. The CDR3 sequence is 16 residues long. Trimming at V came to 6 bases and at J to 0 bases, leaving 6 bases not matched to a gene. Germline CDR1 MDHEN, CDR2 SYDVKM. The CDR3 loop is CASRADRGLMNTEAFF. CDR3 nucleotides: TGTGCCAGCAGAGCGGACAGGGGGCTTATGAACACTGAAGCTTTCTTT.

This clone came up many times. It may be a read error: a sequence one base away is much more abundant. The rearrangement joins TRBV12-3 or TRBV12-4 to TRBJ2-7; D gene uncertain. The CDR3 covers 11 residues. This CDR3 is CASSLKYEQHF. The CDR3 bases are TGTGCCAGCAGTTTAAAGTACGAGCAGCACTTC.

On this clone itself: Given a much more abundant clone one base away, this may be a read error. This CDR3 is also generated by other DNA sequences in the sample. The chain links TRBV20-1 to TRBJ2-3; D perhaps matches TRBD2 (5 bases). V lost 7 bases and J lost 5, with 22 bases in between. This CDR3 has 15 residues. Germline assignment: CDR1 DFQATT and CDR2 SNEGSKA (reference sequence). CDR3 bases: TGCAGTGTTACCCAGCGTGAGCGGCCGGAAGATACGCAGTATTTT. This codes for CSVTQRERPEDTQYF.

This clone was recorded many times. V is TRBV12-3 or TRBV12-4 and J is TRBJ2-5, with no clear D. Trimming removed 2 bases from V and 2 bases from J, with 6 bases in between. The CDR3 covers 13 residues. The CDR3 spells CASSLNRQETQYF. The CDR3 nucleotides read TGTGCCAGCAGTTTAAACAGACAAGAGACCCAGTACTTC.

The CDR3: CASSYEGAILGTEAFF. Written as DNA, the CDR3 is TGTGCCAGCAGTTACGAGGGGGCAATTCTAGGCACTGAAGCTTTCTTT. This chain uses TRBV6-2 or TRBV6-3 with TRBJ1-1, with 7 bases aligning to TRBD1. CDR3 length: 16 amino acids. The V segment lost 2 bases and the J segment 4 bases; nucleotides outside the gene matches: 10. CDR1 and CDR2 (germline): MNHEY, SVGEGT.

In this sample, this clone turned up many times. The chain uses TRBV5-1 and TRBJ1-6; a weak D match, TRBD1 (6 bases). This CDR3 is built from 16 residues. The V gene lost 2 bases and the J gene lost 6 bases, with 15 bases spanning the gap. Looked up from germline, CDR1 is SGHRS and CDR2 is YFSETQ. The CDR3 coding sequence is TGCGCCAGCAGCTTAGGGGCTACAGGGCCTAATTCACCCCTCCACTTT. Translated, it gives CASSLGATGPNSPLHF.